These 26 T cell receptor beta chains originate from one sample sequenced in a study of blood T cells in healthy people across ages. A J-beta primer mix and a sample-barcoded 5' primer were used in a second PCR of roughly 7 to 12 cycles. From the 5' RACE reads, TCRdb called clonotypes with MiXCR, one entry per CDR3 protein. The sample holds 1.5 million to 2 million distinct CDR3 sequences, about 39% seen once. Sequenced input: blood. These receptors all come from a human donor in good health.

The chain couples TRBV4-1 to TRBJ2-5; D unresolved. This CDR3 has 16 amino acids. V was clipped by 5 bases and J by 4 bases, with 20 bases between them. The germline CDR1 and CDR2 sequences are MGHRA and YSYEKL. The chain's CDR3 is CASSFNGGEFGETQYF. DNA for the CDR3: TGCGCCAGCAGCTTCAATGGTGGAGAGTTCGGAGAGACCCAGTACTTC.

The chain employs TRBV10-3 and TRBJ2-3, with D tentatively TRBD1 or TRBD2 (5 bases each). V dropped 0 bases and J dropped 4 bases, with 8 bases sitting between them. Germline values: CDR1 ENHRY, CDR2 SYGVKD. CDR3 length: 14 amino acids. The CDR3, as DNA: TGTGCCATCAGTGAGTCGTTGGGACCAGATACGCAGTATTTT. This translates into CAISESLGPDTQYF.

This clonotype has a handful of counts. The CDR3 bases are TGTGCCAGCAGCTTAGGACTAGCGGCCCACAATGAGCAGTTCTTC. Its translation is CASSLGLAAHNEQFF. The chain combines TRBV7-2 with TRBJ2-1, with 9 bases identical to TRBD2. Germline V lookup: CDR1 SGHTA, CDR2 FQGNSA. The CDR3 contains 15 residues. The V and J ends lost 1 base and 5 bases, in that order; junction bases with no gene match: 3.

With respect to this clonotype: A much bigger clone sits one base away, suggesting this may be a read error. The chain carries TRBV12-3 or TRBV12-4 and TRBJ2-3; D gene ambiguous. The CDR3 spans 15 residues. CDR3 sequence (DNA): TGTACCAGCAGTCCCGCCGTCGGCCGCACAGATACGCAGTATTTT. Translating gives CTSSPAVGRTDTQYF.

V usage is TRBV20-1 and J usage is TRBJ1-2; D unclear. CDR1 and CDR2 from the germline V gene are DFQATT and SNEGSKA (reference sequence). This CDR3 is built from 16 residues. Trimming shortened V by 4 bases and J by 4 bases, and 22 bases separated the two germline ends. The CDR3 sequence is CSAILLKSGLGYGYTF. CDR3 in DNA: TGCAGTGCTATTCTCCTTAAGTCCGGGTTGGGCTATGGCTACACCTTC.

This chain connects TRBV7-8 to TRBJ2-1, with 12 bases lining up with TRBD2. The J segment lost 8 bases and the V segment lost 6 bases, leaving 11 bases of the junction unmatched. The V gene's germline CDR1 is SGHVS and CDR2 FQNEAQ. The CDR3 is 16 amino acids. For the CDR3, the DNA is TGTGCCAGCAGTCAAATAACTAGCGGGGGGTTGGATGAGCAGTTCTTC. It specifies CASSQITSGGLDEQFF.

The CDR3 bases are TGTGCCAGCAGCTCTAACAGGGTCGTGGATGGCTACACCTTC. Translation: CASSSNRVVDGYTF. The chain uses TRBV6-1 and TRBJ1-2; a weak D match, TRBD1 (6 bases). The CDR3 has 14 residues. The germline gives CDR1 MNHNS, CDR2 SASEGT. V shed 6 bases and J shed 6 bases, with 17 bases lying between them.

This clonotype was observed a handful of times. This chain joins TRBV5-1 and TRBJ1-2, with 10 bases that match TRBD1. J lost 10 bases, V lost 4 bases, and 7 bases had no gene match. Germline V gene data show CDR1 as SGHRS and CDR2 as YFSETQ. The CDR3 consists of 13 residues. CDR3 amino acids: CASSMGQGFAYTF. CDR3 nucleotide sequence: TGCGCCAGCAGCATGGGACAGGGGTTCGCCTACACCTTC. Together with reference TRBV5-1 and TRBJ1-2, the CDR3 gives the full variable domain: KAGVTQTPRYLIKTRGQQVTLSCSPISGHRSVSWYQQTPGQGLQFLFEYFSETQRNKGNFPGRFSGRQFSNSRSEMNVSTLELGDSALYLCASSMGQGFAYTFGSGTRLTVV.

This clonotype has a single count. An end of the junction differs from the germline gene, which may be a read error. The genes are TRBV20-1 and TRBJ1-1, with 7 bases fitting TRBD1. Germline V gives CDR1 DFQATT, CDR2 SNEGSKA (reference sequence). This CDR3 is 16 amino acids long. CDR3 residues: CSARDPGTASNAEAFF. In DNA, the CDR3 is TGCAGTGCTAGAGATCCCGGGACAGCTTCGAACGCTGAAGCTTTCTTT.

The genes are TRBV4-3 and TRBJ1-2, with unresolved D. The CDR3 has 15 residues. In germline, CDR1 is LGHNA, CDR2 YSLEER. Trimming took off 0 bases at V and 7 bases at J, with 15 bases between the two ends. The CDR3 here is CASSQDVNGGGGYTF. The CDR3 region has the DNA TGCGCCAGCAGCCAAGATGTGAACGGTGGTGGTGGCTACACCTTC.

V is TRBV3-1 and J is TRBJ2-5; the D gene could be TRBD1 or TRBD2 (5 bases each). The V end lost 3 bases, the J end lost 4 bases, and 15 bases lay between the germline ends. The germline gives CDR1 LGHDT, CDR2 YNNKEL (reference sequence). CDR3 length equals 15 residues. CDR3: CASSQGTLDGETQYF. CDR3 nucleotides: TGTGCCAGCAGCCAGGGGACCCTCGATGGAGAGACCCAGTACTTC.

This clonotype appeared a few times. This chain connects TRBV11-2 to TRBJ2-7; 10 nucleotides agree with TRBD2. The ends lost 2 bases at V and 5 bases at J; junction bases unmatched: 6. The germline gives CDR1 SGHAT, CDR2 FQNNGV. CDR3 size: 15 residues. The CDR3, as DNA: TGTGCCAGCAGCTTACGGAGCGGGGGGGGGAACGAGCAGTACTTC. Protein: CASSLRSGGGNEQYF.

The chain joins TRBV7-9 to TRBJ1-2, with no clear D. Germline CDR1 and CDR2: SEHNR and FQNEAQ (reference sequence). The length of the CDR3 is 14 residues. Trimming removed 2 bases from V and 4 bases from J, with 11 bases in between. CDR3: CASSLNGLSYGYTF. The CDR3 bases are TGTGCCAGCAGCTTAAACGGGCTGAGCTATGGCTACACCTTC.

To note about this clonotype: One end of the junction varies from germline; a read error may be responsible. The genes are TRBV18 and TRBJ2-7; the match to TRBD2 covers 12 bases. The germline V gene encodes CDR1 KGHSH and CDR2 LQKENI. CDR3 length: 17 amino acids. In DNA, the CDR3 is TGTGCCTGCTCACCACGGGCTAGCGGGGGGGAGCCCTACGAGCAGTACTTC. Translation: CACSPRASGGEPYEQYF. Variable domain in full (rest from reference TRBV18 and TRBJ2-7): NAGVMQNPRHLVRRRGQEARLRCSPMKGHSHVYWYRQLPEEGLKFMVYLQKENIIDESGMPKERFSAEFPKEGPSILRIQQVVRGDSAAYFCACSPRASGGEPYEQYFGPGTRLTVT.

The rearrangement uses TRBV20-1 and TRBJ1-2; 11 bases are shared with TRBD1. This CDR3 region has 13 residues. Germline V gene sequence: CDR1 DFQATT, CDR2 SNEGSKA (reference sequence). V trimming: 6 bases; J trimming: 6 bases; junction bases outside the gene matches: 6. CDR3 protein: CSAPGQGADGYTF. CDR3 bases: TGCAGTGCCCCCGGACAGGGGGCAGATGGCTACACCTTC.

The chain is built from TRBV6-5 and TRBJ1-2; D unclear. Trimming cost V 4 bases and J 3 bases, with 15 bases left between them. The CDR3 consists of 15 residues. In germline, CDR1 is MNHEY, CDR2 SVGAGI. The CDR3 DNA is TGTGCCAGCAGTTCCCGTCGGGAAGGAGACTATGGCTACACCTTC. Amino acids: CASSSRREGDYGYTF.

The chain employs TRBV9 and TRBJ2-4, with TRBD2 identical over 8 bases. The tail of the sequence fits TRBJ2-7 better, so the J call may be wrong. The germline V gene has CDR1 SGDLS and CDR2 YYNGEE. The length of the CDR3 is 16 residues. The CDR3 region is CASSVGDSGAIYEQYF. DNA of the CDR3: TGTGCCAGCAGCGTAGGTGATAGCGGGGCTATCTACGAGCAGTACTTC.

The chain carries TRBV15 and TRBJ2-1; 11 nucleotides line up with TRBD2. This CDR3 region has 15 residues. The germline CDR1 and CDR2 sequences are LNHNV and YYDKDF (reference sequence). After removal of 4 bases from V and 10 bases from J, the junction contained 9 bases not matched to a gene. CDR3 residues: CATSTLAGGSTEQFF. The DNA for the CDR3 is TGTGCCACCAGCACGTTAGCGGGGGGGTCCACCGAGCAGTTCTTC.

The rearrangement uses TRBV29-1 and TRBJ2-1; D ambiguous. Gene TRBJ2-7 matches the end of the DNA better, so the J call may be wrong. The germline gives CDR1 SQVTM, CDR2 ANQGSEA. CDR3 size: 13 residues. The DNA for the CDR3 is TGCAGCGTTGAGTTGGCTTCAGCGTACGAGCAGTACTTC. Encoded protein: CSVELASAYEQYF.

The chain employs TRBV20-1 and TRBJ2-3; D is uncertain. The CDR3 spans 14 residues. Trimming removed 2 bases from V and 3 bases from J, with 12 bases in between. In germline, CDR1 is DFQATT, CDR2 SNEGSKA (reference sequence). The CDR3 here is CSARTSHTTDTQYF. CDR3 DNA: TGCAGTGCTAGAACGTCCCATACGACAGATACGCAGTATTTT.

The chain uses TRBV7-2 and TRBJ2-3, with unresolved D. V was clipped by 2 bases and J by 4 bases, with 7 bases between them. Per the germline V gene, CDR1 is SGHTA and CDR2 is FQGNSA. The CDR3 extends over 13 amino acids. Here the CDR3 reads CASSLRRPDTQYF. CDR3 coding DNA: TGTGCCAGCAGCTTAAGACGTCCAGATACGCAGTATTTT. Using reference TRBV7-2 and TRBJ2-3 for the parts outside the CDR3, the full variable domain is GAGVSQSPSNKVTEKGKDVELRCDPISGHTALYWYRQSLGQGLEFLIYFQGNSAPDKSGLPSDRFSAERTGGSVSTLTIQRTQQEDSAVYLCASSLRRPDTQYFGPGTRLTVL.

V and J are TRBV28 and TRBJ2-5, with 10 bases aligning to TRBD2. Germline assignment: CDR1 MDHEN and CDR2 SYDVKM. CDR3 length: 13 amino acids. Unmatched junction bases numbered 6, after V lost 9 bases and J lost 5 bases. CDR3 in amino acids: CASSERGGETQYF. In nucleotides, the CDR3 is TGTGCCAGTTCCGAGCGGGGGGGCGAGACCCAGTACTTC.

The sample holds one count of this clonotype. The V gene is TRBV7-2, the J gene TRBJ2-5, with 11 bases lining up with TRBD2. The V gene end was trimmed by 5 bases and the J gene end by 2 bases; junction bases not matched to a gene: 7. CDR3 length: 16 residues. The germline CDR1 and CDR2 sequences are SGHTA and FQGNSA. CDR3 sequence: CASSTTSGGLQETQYF. DNA of the CDR3: TGTGCCAGCAGCACAACTAGCGGGGGCCTTCAAGAGACCCAGTACTTC. The complete variable domain, with remaining parts taken from reference TRBV7-2 and TRBJ2-5, reads GAGVSQSPSNKVTEKGKDVELRCDPISGHTALYWYRQSLGQGLEFLIYFQGNSAPDKSGLPSDRFSAERTGGSVSTLTIQRTQQEDSAVYLCASSTTSGGLQETQYFGPGTRLLVL.

This rearrangement joins TRBV6-5 to TRBJ2-6, with D possibly matching TRBD1 (6 bases). The germline V gene encodes CDR1 MNHEY and CDR2 SVGAGI. This CDR3 is 16 amino acids long. Trimming left V 8 bases short and J 1 base short, with 15 bases between. DNA for the CDR3: TGTGCCAGCGGGGGCAGGAGACTTTCTGGGGCCAACGTCCTGACTTTC. Its translation: CASGGRRLSGANVLTF.

This clonotype was seen a handful of times. The rearrangement joins TRBV10-3 to TRBJ2-1; TRBD2 matches at 10 bases. Per the germline V gene, CDR1 is ENHRY and CDR2 is SYGVKD. The CDR3 extends over 14 amino acids. J lost 9 bases, V lost 5 bases, and 7 bases had no gene match. The CDR3 DNA reads as TGTGCCATCAGTCTAGCGGGGGAACTTGGTGAGCAGTTCTTC. This sequence encodes CAISLAGELGEQFF.

There are a few counts of this clonotype. This rearrangement joins TRBV29-1 to TRBJ2-7; possibly TRBD2 for D (5 bases). The CDR3 consists of 12 residues. The germline CDR1 and CDR2 sequences are SQVTM and ANQGSEA. Trimming removed 5 bases from V and 4 bases from J, with 12 bases in between. CDR3 coding DNA: TGCAGCGTTCGGGGTGTGGGTTACGAGCAGTACTTC. As protein: CSVRGVGYEQYF.